Listed below are T cell receptor beta chains from one sample, sequenced in a study of neoadjuvant anti-PD-1 for oral cavity cancer. The table came from immunoSEQ multiplex PCR; TCRdb's copy has only in-frame clones and leaves some out. The profile shows 75,000 to 100,000 clones, under 85% of them singletons. The specimen was PBMCs, collected before nivolumab (anti-PD-1) treatment. These receptor sequences come from a person between 40 and 85 years old with oral cavity squamous cell carcinoma. The CDR3 runs from the conserved cysteine through the conserved F or W. The order of the fields is D gene, J gene, V gene, clone size, CDR3 protein, CDR3 DNA. A D gene is named only where the DNA matches it firmly. Clone size is given for some rows only: seen once, a few or many times, or a class if the clone is expanded.

d_gene: NA; j_gene: TRBJ2-2; v_gene: TRBV7-3; abundance: NA; CDR3aa: CASSLTFSRTGELFF; CDR3nt: TGTGCCAGCAGCTTAACGTTCTCCAGAACCGGGGAGCTGTTTTTT
d_gene: NA; j_gene: TRBJ1-2; v_gene: TRBV30; abundance: once; CDR3aa: CAWNKNPLYTF; CDR3nt: TGTGCCTGGAACAAGAACCCTCTCTACACCTTC
d_gene: NA; j_gene: TRBJ1-5; v_gene: TRBV6-1; abundance: NA; CDR3aa: CASSETGHSNQPQHF; CDR3nt: TGTGCCAGCAGTGAAACGGGACATAGCAATCAGCCCCAGCATTTT
d_gene: NA; j_gene: TRBJ2-3; v_gene: TRBV10-2; abundance: NA; CDR3aa: CASSESGGSGDTQYF; CDR3nt: TGCGCCAGCAGTGAGTCTGGGGGGAGTGGGGATACGCAGTATTTT
d_gene: TRBD2; j_gene: TRBJ2-1; v_gene: TRBV11-1; abundance: NA; CDR3aa: CASSAGLAGREQFF; CDR3nt: TGTGCCAGCAGCGCAGGACTAGCGGGAAGGGAGCAGTTCTTC
d_gene: NA; j_gene: TRBJ1-2; v_gene: TRBV7-9; abundance: NA; CDR3aa: CASSLDEGWYGYTF; CDR3nt: TGTGCCAGCAGCTTAGATGAGGGGTGGTATGGCTACACCTTC
d_gene: NA; j_gene: TRBJ1-1; v_gene: TRBV10-3; abundance: NA; CDR3aa: CAIRGQRGTEAFF; CDR3nt: TGTGCCATCAGGGGCCAACGAGGCACTGAAGCTTTCTTT
d_gene: NA; j_gene: TRBJ1-5; v_gene: TRBV7-8; abundance: NA; CDR3aa: CASTPVRGPQHF; CDR3nt: TGTGCCAGCACCCCGGTGAGGGGGCCCCAGCATTTT
d_gene: NA; j_gene: TRBJ2-2; v_gene: TRBV27; abundance: NA; CDR3aa: CASSGTNTGELFF; CDR3nt: TGTGCCAGCAGCGGGACTAACACCGGGGAGCTGTTTTTT
d_gene: NA; j_gene: TRBJ1-3; v_gene: TRBV4-1; abundance: NA; CDR3aa: CASSGQGNTIYF; CDR3nt: TGCGCCAGCAGCGGACAGGGAAACACCATATATTTT
d_gene: NA; j_gene: TRBJ2-5; v_gene: TRBV11-1; abundance: NA; CDR3aa: CASSLNVGTQYF; CDR3nt: TGTGCCAGCAGCTTAAATGTTGGAACCCAGTACTTC
d_gene: NA; j_gene: TRBJ2-2; v_gene: TRBV19; abundance: NA; CDR3aa: CASSQATFGTGELFF; CDR3nt: TGTGCCAGTAGTCAGGCGACGTTTGGGACCGGGGAGCTGTTTTTT
d_gene: NA; j_gene: TRBJ1-2; v_gene: TRBV6-6; abundance: NA; CDR3aa: CASSSGVNYGYTF; CDR3nt: TGTGCCAGCAGTTCCGGGGTAAACTATGGCTACACCTTC
d_gene: NA; j_gene: TRBJ1-1; v_gene: TRBV29-1; abundance: few; CDR3aa: CSVARGTEAFF; CDR3nt: TGCAGCGTCGCACGGGGTACTGAAGCTTTCTTT
d_gene: NA; j_gene: TRBJ1-1; v_gene: TRBV5-5; abundance: NA; CDR3aa: CASSAWAVLNTEAFF; CDR3nt: TGTGCCAGCAGCGCGTGGGCCGTACTGAACACTGAAGCTTTCTTT
d_gene: NA; j_gene: TRBJ1-1; v_gene: TRBV6-5; abundance: once; CDR3aa: CASKRTAITEAFF; CDR3nt: TGTGCCAGCAAGAGGACCGCGATCACTGAAGCTTTCTTT
d_gene: TRBD2; j_gene: TRBJ2-1; v_gene: TRBV7-6; abundance: NA; CDR3aa: CASSPRLAGGGEQFF; CDR3nt: TGTGCCAGCAGCCCACGGCTAGCGGGAGGGGGTGAGCAGTTCTTC
d_gene: NA; j_gene: TRBJ2-1; v_gene: TRBV30; abundance: NA; CDR3aa: CAWSRDGGYNEQFF; CDR3nt: TGTGCCTGGAGCCGTGATGGAGGGTACAATGAGCAGTTCTTC
d_gene: TRBD2; j_gene: TRBJ2-7; v_gene: TRBV14; abundance: NA; CDR3aa: CASSQAGTTYEQYF; CDR3nt: TGTGCCAGCAGCCAAGCCGGGACTACCTACGAGCAGTACTTC
d_gene: NA; j_gene: TRBJ1-2; v_gene: TRBV5-1; abundance: NA; CDR3aa: CASSLGTASPYGYTF; CDR3nt: TGCGCCAGCAGCCTAGGGACGGCCTCCCCCTATGGCTACACCTTC
d_gene: NA; j_gene: TRBJ2-2; v_gene: TRBV27; abundance: NA; CDR3aa: CASMRNHGGGELFF; CDR3nt: TGTGCCAGCATGAGGAACCATGGAGGCGGGGAGCTGTTTTTT
d_gene: NA; j_gene: TRBJ1-2; v_gene: TRBV19; abundance: NA; CDR3aa: CASSVPGHSFYGYTF; CDR3nt: TGTGCCAGTAGTGTCCCGGGACACTCTTTCTATGGCTACACCTTC
d_gene: NA; j_gene: TRBJ2-3; v_gene: TRBV19; abundance: NA; CDR3aa: CASSFDWASTDTQYF; CDR3nt: TGTGCCAGTAGTTTCGACTGGGCTAGCACAGATACGCAGTATTTT
d_gene: TRBD2; j_gene: TRBJ2-5; v_gene: TRBV2; abundance: NA; CDR3aa: CASSEGGLAGLAQYF; CDR3nt: TGTGCCAGCAGTGAAGGGGGTTTAGCGGGGTTAGCCCAGTACTTC
d_gene: NA; j_gene: TRBJ1-1; v_gene: TRBV28; abundance: NA; CDR3aa: CASSFYAANTEAFF; CDR3nt: TGTGCCAGCAGTTTCTACGCAGCGAACACTGAAGCTTTCTTT
d_gene: TRBD2; j_gene: TRBJ2-1; v_gene: TRBV6-5; abundance: NA; CDR3aa: CASSSRLAGGSDEQFF; CDR3nt: TGTGCCAGCAGTTCCCGACTAGCGGGAGGCTCCGATGAGCAGTTCTTC
d_gene: NA; j_gene: TRBJ2-1; v_gene: TRBV30; abundance: NA; CDR3aa: CASSWGRPVYNEQFF; CDR3nt: TGTGCCTCCTCGTGGGGCCGGCCAGTCTACAATGAGCAGTTCTTC
d_gene: NA; j_gene: TRBJ1-3; v_gene: TRBV19; abundance: few; CDR3aa: CASRSGTASGNTIYF; CDR3nt: TGTGCCAGTAGATCCGGGACGGCCAGTGGGAACACCATATATTTT
d_gene: TRBD1; j_gene: TRBJ2-7; v_gene: TRBV4-2; abundance: NA; CDR3aa: CASSPGTGDLYEQYF; CDR3nt: TGTGCCAGCAGCCCGGGGACAGGCGACCTCTACGAGCAGTACTTC
d_gene: NA; j_gene: TRBJ1-3; v_gene: TRBV11-2; abundance: NA; CDR3aa: CASSLEQRGNTIYF; CDR3nt: TGTGCCAGCAGCTTAGAACAGAGGGGGAACACCATATATTTT
d_gene: NA; j_gene: TRBJ2-2; v_gene: TRBV25-1; abundance: few; CDR3aa: CASRNTGELFF; CDR3nt: TGTGCCAGCAGGAACACCGGGGAGCTGTTTTTT
d_gene: NA; j_gene: TRBJ2-3; v_gene: TRBV11-3; abundance: NA; CDR3aa: CASSFGNGDTQYF; CDR3nt: TGTGCCAGCAGCTTCGGGAACGGAGATACGCAGTATTTT
d_gene: NA; j_gene: TRBJ1-1; v_gene: TRBV16; abundance: few; CDR3aa: CASSPDRAAEAFF; CDR3nt: TGTGCCAGCAGCCCGGACAGAGCCGCGGAAGCTTTCTTT
d_gene: NA; j_gene: TRBJ2-1; v_gene: TRBV6-5; abundance: NA; CDR3aa: CASSYSGVLNEQFF; CDR3nt: TGTGCCAGCAGTTACTCAGGGGTCTTAAATGAGCAGTTCTTC
d_gene: NA; j_gene: TRBJ2-3; v_gene: TRBV11-2; abundance: NA; CDR3aa: CASSSRQNTQYF; CDR3nt: TGTGCCAGCAGCTCTCGGCAAAATACGCAGTATTTT
d_gene: NA; j_gene: TRBJ1-4; v_gene: TRBV27; abundance: NA; CDR3aa: CASSLRRGNEKLFF; CDR3nt: TGTGCCAGCAGTTTACGGCGGGGTAATGAAAAACTGTTTTTT
d_gene: NA; j_gene: TRBJ1-2; v_gene: TRBV28; abundance: NA; CDR3aa: CASSLLSGLGGYTF; CDR3nt: TGTGCCAGCAGTTTACTCTCAGGGCTTGGAGGCTACACCTTC
d_gene: NA; j_gene: TRBJ2-1; v_gene: TRBV7-8; abundance: NA; CDR3aa: CASSLVLRDEQFF; CDR3nt: TGTGCCAGCAGCTTAGTACTCCGGGATGAGCAGTTCTTC
d_gene: TRBD1; j_gene: TRBJ1-2; v_gene: TRBV28; abundance: NA; CDR3aa: CASSYILQGVGGYTF; CDR3nt: TGTGCCAGCAGTTACATTTTACAGGGGGTGGGCGGCTACACCTTC
d_gene: NA; j_gene: TRBJ2-7; v_gene: TRBV6-6; abundance: NA; CDR3aa: CASSKQGPNYGEQYF; CDR3nt: TGTGCCAGCAGTAAACAGGGACCCAACTACGGCGAGCAGTACTTC
d_gene: NA; j_gene: TRBJ1-1; v_gene: TRBV29-1; abundance: NA; CDR3aa: CSVDWVSGTEAFF; CDR3nt: TGCAGCGTCGATTGGGTTTCAGGCACTGAAGCTTTCTTT
d_gene: TRBD2; j_gene: TRBJ2-3; v_gene: TRBV5-6; abundance: NA; CDR3aa: CASSWRAGGTDTQYF; CDR3nt: TGTGCCAGCAGCTGGCGGGCGGGGGGCACAGATACGCAGTATTTT
d_gene: TRBD2; j_gene: TRBJ2-1; v_gene: TRBV7-8; abundance: NA; CDR3aa: CASSMGLAVYNEQFF; CDR3nt: TGTGCCAGCAGCATGGGACTAGCGGTCTACAATGAGCAGTTCTTC
d_gene: NA; j_gene: TRBJ1-4; v_gene: TRBV9; abundance: few; CDR3aa: CASGIGSQGTEKLFF; CDR3nt: TGTGCCAGCGGGATAGGGAGTCAGGGGACGGAAAAACTGTTTTTT
d_gene: NA; j_gene: TRBJ1-1; v_gene: TRBV5-1; abundance: NA; CDR3aa: CASSLKQVGTEAFF; CDR3nt: TGCGCCAGCAGCTTGAAACAGGTGGGCACTGAAGCTTTCTTT
d_gene: NA; j_gene: TRBJ2-5; v_gene: TRBV29-1; abundance: NA; CDR3aa: CSVRLASLETQYF; CDR3nt: TGCAGCGTTCGTTTAGCTTCTCTGGAGACCCAGTACTTC
d_gene: TRBD1; j_gene: TRBJ1-5; v_gene: TRBV7-8; abundance: NA; CDR3aa: CASSLAWGQGNQPQHF; CDR3nt: TGTGCCAGCAGCTTAGCGTGGGGACAGGGGAATCAGCCCCAGCATTTT
d_gene: NA; j_gene: TRBJ2-7; v_gene: TRBV7-9; abundance: NA; CDR3aa: CASTSWTAFAYEQYF; CDR3nt: TGTGCCAGCACCTCTTGGACAGCTTTTGCCTACGAGCAGTACTTC
d_gene: NA; j_gene: TRBJ2-5; v_gene: TRBV5-4; abundance: NA; CDR3aa: CATREGEETQYF; CDR3nt: TGTGCCACCAGAGAGGGGGAAGAGACCCAGTACTTC
d_gene: NA; j_gene: TRBJ1-2; v_gene: TRBV27; abundance: NA; CDR3aa: CASSRDINYGYTF; CDR3nt: TGTGCCAGCAGCCGGGACATTAACTATGGCTACACCTTC
d_gene: NA; j_gene: TRBJ2-1; v_gene: TRBV19; abundance: NA; CDR3aa: CASSSIYEQFF; CDR3nt: TGTGCCAGTAGTAGTATATATGAGCAGTTCTTC
d_gene: NA; j_gene: TRBJ2-3; v_gene: TRBV10-3; abundance: NA; CDR3aa: CAISVSRATDTQYF; CDR3nt: TGTGCCATCAGTGTGAGTAGGGCCACAGATACGCAGTATTTT
d_gene: TRBD1; j_gene: TRBJ2-1; v_gene: TRBV5-6; abundance: NA; CDR3aa: CASSPGQGNYNEQFF; CDR3nt: TGTGCCAGCAGTCCTGGACAGGGAAACTACAATGAGCAGTTCTTC